This TCR beta chain was sequenced during a study of CD8+ T cells in alopecia areata. General study points: Scalp sequencing also captures normal skin's resident alphabeta T cells.

Peripheral blood and lesional scalp punch biopsies were taken from alopecia areata patients. Trimming cost V 7 bases and J 5 bases, with 18 bases left between them. Germline V gene data show CDR1 as LNHDA and CDR2 as SQIVND (reference sequence). This CDR3 is built from 15 residues. It was cDNA, reverse transcribed from extracted RNA, that served as the sequencing template. Sequencing was performed with immunoSEQ multiplex PCR; in TCRdb, only in-frame clones are kept and a portion is missing. The data hold hundreds of thousands of clones, with roughly 69% observed a single time. Note on this clone: The antigen is not known.

Sequencing used CD4+ T cells sorted from blood, obtained at week 0. This sequence joins TRBV19 and TRBJ2-1, with D maybe TRBD2 (6 bases). This sequence originates from a human donor with alopecia areata. The chain's CDR3 is CASTPFRGINNEQFF. The CDR3, as DNA: TGTGCCAGTACTCCCTTCCGGGGGATAAACAATGAGCAGTTCTTC.